There are many counts of the clone carrying this T cell receptor beta chain. Its specificity is not known. The data were taken from a study of T cells in Graves' hyperthyroidism and ophthalmopathy. Study at large: Once the initial diagnosis was made, peripheral blood was obtained before any treatment. General study points: Patients with ophthalmopathy were separated from those with stable hyperthyroidism by a 13 V-J model.

Amplification targeted TCR beta CDR3 regions from RNA transcripts. The HTBI primer set served for first-round RT-PCR of the TCR CDR3. TCRdb re-derived calls from the multiplex PCR reads in MiXCR, one entry per CDR3 protein. In the table there are a few hundred thousand distinct CDR3 sequences, 15% to 19% of which are singletons. Germline V CDR1 and CDR2: MNHNS, SASEGT. V was clipped by 7 bases and J by 3 bases, with 19 bases between them. The CDR3 consists of 16 residues. Sequencing was performed on blood. The chain links TRBV6-1 to TRBJ1-5, with D uncertain. The receptor's source is a woman in her thirties with Graves' hyperthyroidism. CDR3 nucleotides: TGTGCCAGCACGGGCAGATTAGGGCGGGACAATCAGCCCCAGCATTTT. This codes for CASTGRLGRDNQPQHF.